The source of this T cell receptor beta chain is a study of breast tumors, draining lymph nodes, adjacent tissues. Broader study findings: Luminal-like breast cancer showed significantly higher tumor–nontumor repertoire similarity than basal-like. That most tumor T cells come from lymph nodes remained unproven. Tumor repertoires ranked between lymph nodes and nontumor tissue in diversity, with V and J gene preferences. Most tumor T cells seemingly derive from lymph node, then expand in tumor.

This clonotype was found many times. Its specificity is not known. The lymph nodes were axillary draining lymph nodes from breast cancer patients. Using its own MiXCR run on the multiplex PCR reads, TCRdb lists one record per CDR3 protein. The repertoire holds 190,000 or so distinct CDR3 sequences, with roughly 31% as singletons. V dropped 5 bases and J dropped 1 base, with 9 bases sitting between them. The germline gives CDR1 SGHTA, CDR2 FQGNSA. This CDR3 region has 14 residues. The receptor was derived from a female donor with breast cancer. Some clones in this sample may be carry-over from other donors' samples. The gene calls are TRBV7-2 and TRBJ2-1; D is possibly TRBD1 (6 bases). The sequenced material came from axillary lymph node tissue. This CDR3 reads CASSPRGSYNEQFF. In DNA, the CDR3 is TGTGCCAGCAGCCCCAGGGGTTCCTACAATGAGCAGTTCTTC.